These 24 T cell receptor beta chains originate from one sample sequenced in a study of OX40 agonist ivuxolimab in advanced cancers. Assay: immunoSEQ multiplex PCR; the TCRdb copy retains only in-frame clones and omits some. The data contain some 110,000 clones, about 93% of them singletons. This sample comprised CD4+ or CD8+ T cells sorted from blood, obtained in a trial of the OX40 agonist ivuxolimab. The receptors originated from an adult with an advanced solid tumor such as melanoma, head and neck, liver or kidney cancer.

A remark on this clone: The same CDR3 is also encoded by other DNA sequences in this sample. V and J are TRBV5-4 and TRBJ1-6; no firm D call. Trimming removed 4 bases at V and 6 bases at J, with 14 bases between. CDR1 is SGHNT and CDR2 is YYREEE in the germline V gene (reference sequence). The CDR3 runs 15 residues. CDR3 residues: CASSPPDGTNSPLHF. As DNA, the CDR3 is TGTGCCAGCAGCCCCCCGGACGGAACTAATTCACCCCTCCACTTT.

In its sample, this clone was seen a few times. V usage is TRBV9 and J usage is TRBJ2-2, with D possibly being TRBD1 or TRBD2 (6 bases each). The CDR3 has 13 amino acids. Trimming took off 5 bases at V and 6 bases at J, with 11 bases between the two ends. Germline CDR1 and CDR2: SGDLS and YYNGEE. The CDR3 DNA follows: TGTGCCAGCAGGAGGGGGGTCTCCGGGGAGCTGTTTTTT. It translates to CASRRGVSGELFF. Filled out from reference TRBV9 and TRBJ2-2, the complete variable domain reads DSGVTQTPKHLITATGQRVTLRCSPRSGDLSVYWYQQSLDQGLQFLIQYYNGEERAKGNILERFSAQQFPDLHSELNLSSLELGDSALYFCASRRGVSGELFFGEGSRLTVL.

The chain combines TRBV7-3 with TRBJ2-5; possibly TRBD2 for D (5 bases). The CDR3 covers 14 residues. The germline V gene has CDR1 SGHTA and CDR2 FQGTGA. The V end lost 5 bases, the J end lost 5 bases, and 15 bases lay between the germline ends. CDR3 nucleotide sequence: TGTGCCAGCAGCGTTACTCCGGGAATGGAGACCCAGTACTTC. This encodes CASSVTPGMETQYF.

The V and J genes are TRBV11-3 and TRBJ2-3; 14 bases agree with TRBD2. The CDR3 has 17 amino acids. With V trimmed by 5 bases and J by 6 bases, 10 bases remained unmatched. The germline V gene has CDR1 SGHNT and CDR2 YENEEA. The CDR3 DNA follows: TGTGCCAGCAGCGGGGGGACTAGCGGGAGTCATCCCGATACGCAGTATTTT. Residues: CASSGGTSGSHPDTQYF.

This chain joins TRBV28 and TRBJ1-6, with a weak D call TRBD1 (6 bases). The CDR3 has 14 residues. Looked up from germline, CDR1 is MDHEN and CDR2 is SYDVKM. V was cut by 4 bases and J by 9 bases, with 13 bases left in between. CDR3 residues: CASSSYRETSPLHF. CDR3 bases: TGTGCCAGCAGTTCATACAGGGAAACTTCACCCCTCCACTTT.

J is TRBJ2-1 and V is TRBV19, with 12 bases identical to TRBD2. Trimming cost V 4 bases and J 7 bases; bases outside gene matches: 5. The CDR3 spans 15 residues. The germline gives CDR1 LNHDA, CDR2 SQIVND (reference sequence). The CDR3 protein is CASSTLAGGRNEQFF. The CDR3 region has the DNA TGTGCCAGTAGTACACTAGCGGGAGGAAGAAATGAGCAGTTCTTC.

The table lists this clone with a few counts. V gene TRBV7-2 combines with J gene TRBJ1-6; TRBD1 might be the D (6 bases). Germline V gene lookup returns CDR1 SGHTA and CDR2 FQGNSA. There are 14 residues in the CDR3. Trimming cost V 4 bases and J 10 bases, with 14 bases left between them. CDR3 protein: CASSSLQGNSPLHF. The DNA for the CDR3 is TGTGCCAGCAGCTCCCTACAGGGAAACTCACCCCTCCACTTT.

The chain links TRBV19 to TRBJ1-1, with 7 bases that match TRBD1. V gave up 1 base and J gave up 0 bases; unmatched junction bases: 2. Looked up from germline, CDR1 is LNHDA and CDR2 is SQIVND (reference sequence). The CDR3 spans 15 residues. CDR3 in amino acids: CASSIGDRMNTEAFF. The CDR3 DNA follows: TGTGCCAGTAGTATAGGGGACAGAATGAACACTGAAGCTTTCTTT.

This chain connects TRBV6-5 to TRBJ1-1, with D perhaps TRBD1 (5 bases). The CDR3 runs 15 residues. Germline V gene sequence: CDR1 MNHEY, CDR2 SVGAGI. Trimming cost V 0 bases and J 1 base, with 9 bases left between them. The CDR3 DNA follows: TGTGCCAGCAGTTACTCGAACAGGCCGAACACTGAAGCTTTCTTT. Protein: CASSYSNRPNTEAFF.

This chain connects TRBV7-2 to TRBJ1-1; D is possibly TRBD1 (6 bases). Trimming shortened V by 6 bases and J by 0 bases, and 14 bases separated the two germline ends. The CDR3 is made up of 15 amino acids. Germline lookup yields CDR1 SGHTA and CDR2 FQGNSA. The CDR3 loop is CASRDSMRMNTEAFF. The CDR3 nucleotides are TGTGCCAGCAGGGACAGCATGCGGATGAACACTGAAGCTTTCTTT.

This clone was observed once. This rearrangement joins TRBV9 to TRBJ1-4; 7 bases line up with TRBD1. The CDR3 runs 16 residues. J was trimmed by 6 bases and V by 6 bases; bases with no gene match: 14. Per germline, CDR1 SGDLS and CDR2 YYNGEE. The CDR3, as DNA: TGTGCCAGCAACAAAGAGGGGGCAGGGGACTATGAAAAACTGTTTTTT. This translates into CASNKEGAGDYEKLFF.

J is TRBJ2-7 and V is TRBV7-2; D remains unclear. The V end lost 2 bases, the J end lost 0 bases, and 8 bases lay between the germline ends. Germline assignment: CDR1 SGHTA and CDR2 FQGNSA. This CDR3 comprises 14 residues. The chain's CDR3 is CASSLSRASYEQYF. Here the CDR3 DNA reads TGTGCCAGCAGCTTATCCCGGGCCTCCTACGAGCAGTACTTC.

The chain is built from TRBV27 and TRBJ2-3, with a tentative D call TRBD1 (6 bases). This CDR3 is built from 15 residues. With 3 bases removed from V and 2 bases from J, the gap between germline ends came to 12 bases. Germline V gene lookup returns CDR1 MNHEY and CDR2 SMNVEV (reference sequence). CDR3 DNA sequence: TGTGCCAGCAGTTTGGGGACACCGAACACAGATACGCAGTATTTT. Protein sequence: CASSLGTPNTDTQYF.

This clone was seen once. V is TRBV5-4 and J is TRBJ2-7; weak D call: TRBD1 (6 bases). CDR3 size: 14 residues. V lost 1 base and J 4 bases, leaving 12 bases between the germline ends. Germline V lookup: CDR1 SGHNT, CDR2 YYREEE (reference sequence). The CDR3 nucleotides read TGTGCCAGCAGCTTGCGTGTAGGGGGTTACGAGCAGTACTTC. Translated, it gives CASSLRVGGYEQYF.

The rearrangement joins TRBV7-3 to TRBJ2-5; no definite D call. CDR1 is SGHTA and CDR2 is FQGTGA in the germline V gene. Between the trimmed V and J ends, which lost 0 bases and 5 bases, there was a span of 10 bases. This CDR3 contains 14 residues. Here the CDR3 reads CASSLTTYLETQYF. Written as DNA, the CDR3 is TGTGCCAGCAGCTTAACGACATATCTCGAGACCCAGTACTTC.

For the CDR3, the DNA is TGTGCCAGCCACACGGGACCCAGGTACAATGAGCAGTTCTTC. It translates to CASHTGPRYNEQFF. The genes are TRBV19 and TRBJ2-1; either TRBD1 or TRBD2 may fit D (5 bases each). The CDR3 length is 14 residues. Germline V CDR1 and CDR2: LNHDA, SQIVND (reference sequence). Trimming stripped 9 bases from V and 4 bases from J, with 16 bases between.

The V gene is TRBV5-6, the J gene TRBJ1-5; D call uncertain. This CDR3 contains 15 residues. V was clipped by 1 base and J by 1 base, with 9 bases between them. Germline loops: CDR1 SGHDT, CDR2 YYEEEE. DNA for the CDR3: TGTGCCAGCAGCTTGAGGACCGCCAGCAATCAGCCCCAGCATTTT. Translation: CASSLRTASNQPQHF.

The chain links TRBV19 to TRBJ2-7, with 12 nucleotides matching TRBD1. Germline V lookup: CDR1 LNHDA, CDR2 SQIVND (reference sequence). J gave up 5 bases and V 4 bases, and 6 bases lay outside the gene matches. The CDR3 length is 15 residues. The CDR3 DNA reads TGTGCCAGTAGTAAGGGACAGGGGGCTTATAACGAGCAGTACTTC. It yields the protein CASSKGQGAYNEQYF.

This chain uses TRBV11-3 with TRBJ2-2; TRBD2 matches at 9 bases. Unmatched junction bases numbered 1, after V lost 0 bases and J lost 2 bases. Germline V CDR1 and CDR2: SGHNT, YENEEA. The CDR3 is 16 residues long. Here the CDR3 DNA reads TGTGCCAGCAGCTTAGATCTAGCGGGAAACACCGGGGAGCTGTTTTTT. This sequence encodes CASSLDLAGNTGELFF.

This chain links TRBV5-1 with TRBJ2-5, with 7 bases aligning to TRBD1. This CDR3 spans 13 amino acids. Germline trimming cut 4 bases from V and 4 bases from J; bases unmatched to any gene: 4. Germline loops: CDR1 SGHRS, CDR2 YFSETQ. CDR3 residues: CASSGDSLETQYF. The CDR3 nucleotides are TGCGCCAGCAGCGGGGACAGCCTAGAGACCCAGTACTTC.

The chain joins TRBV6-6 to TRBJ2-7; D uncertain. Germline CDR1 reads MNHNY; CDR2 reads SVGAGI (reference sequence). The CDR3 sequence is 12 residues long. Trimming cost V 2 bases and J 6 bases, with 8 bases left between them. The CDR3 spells CASSYGYGEQYF. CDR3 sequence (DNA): TGTGCCAGCAGTTACGGGTACGGCGAGCAGTACTTC.

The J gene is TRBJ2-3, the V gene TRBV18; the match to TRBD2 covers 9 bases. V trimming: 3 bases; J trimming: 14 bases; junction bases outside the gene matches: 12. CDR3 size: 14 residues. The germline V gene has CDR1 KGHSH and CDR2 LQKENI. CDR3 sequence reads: CASSPPGTSPPPYF. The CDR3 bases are TGTGCCAGCTCACCTCCCGGGACTAGCCCACCTCCGTATTTT.

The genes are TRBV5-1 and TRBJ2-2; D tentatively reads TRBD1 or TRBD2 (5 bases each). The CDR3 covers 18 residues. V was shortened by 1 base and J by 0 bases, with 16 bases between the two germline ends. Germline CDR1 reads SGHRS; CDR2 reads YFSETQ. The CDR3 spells CASSLRDGLGANTGELFF. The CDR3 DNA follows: TGCGCCAGCAGCTTGAGGGACGGGTTGGGGGCGAACACCGGGGAGCTGTTTTTT.

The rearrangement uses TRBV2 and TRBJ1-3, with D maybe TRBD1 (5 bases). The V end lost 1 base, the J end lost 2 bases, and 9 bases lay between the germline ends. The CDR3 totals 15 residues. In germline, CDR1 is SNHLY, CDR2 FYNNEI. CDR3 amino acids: CASSEVVGAGNTIYF. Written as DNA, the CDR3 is TGTGCCAGCAGTGAAGTGGTAGGGGCTGGAAACACCATATATTTT. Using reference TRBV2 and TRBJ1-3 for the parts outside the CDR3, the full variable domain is EPEVTQTPSHQVTQMGQEVILRCVPISNHLYFYWYRQILGQKVEFLVSFYNNEISEKSEIFDDQFSVERPDGSNFTLKIRSTKLEDSAMYFCASSEVVGAGNTIYFGEGSWLTVV.